This TCR beta chain was documented in a study of blood T cell repertoires in COVID-19. As for the study in general: Sources were T cells, B-cell-depleted T cells, or PBMCs; the material itself was cDNA or gDNA.

V shed 6 bases and J 6 bases; nucleotides not matched to a gene: 13. CDR3 length: 16 residues. Germline assignment: CDR1 SNHLY and CDR2 FYNNEI. Original analysis: Researchers report that nucleated cell counts were estimated from reference gene primer amplification. The table came from immunoSEQ multiplex PCR; TCRdb's copy has only in-frame clones and leaves some out. From that table come the V and J calls and clone size; the DNA was used to work out D and trimming. The profile shows about 260,000 clones, 88% of them singletons. This chain links TRBV2 with TRBJ1-4; 7 bases are shared with TRBD1. This receptor was identified in a man aged 60-69 years who had recovered from COVID-19. Material: peripheral blood. Written as DNA, the CDR3 is TGTGCCAGCAGCGAAAGGGGCAGGGGGGAGGATGAAAAACTGTTTTTT. Its translation is CASSERGRGEDEKLFF.